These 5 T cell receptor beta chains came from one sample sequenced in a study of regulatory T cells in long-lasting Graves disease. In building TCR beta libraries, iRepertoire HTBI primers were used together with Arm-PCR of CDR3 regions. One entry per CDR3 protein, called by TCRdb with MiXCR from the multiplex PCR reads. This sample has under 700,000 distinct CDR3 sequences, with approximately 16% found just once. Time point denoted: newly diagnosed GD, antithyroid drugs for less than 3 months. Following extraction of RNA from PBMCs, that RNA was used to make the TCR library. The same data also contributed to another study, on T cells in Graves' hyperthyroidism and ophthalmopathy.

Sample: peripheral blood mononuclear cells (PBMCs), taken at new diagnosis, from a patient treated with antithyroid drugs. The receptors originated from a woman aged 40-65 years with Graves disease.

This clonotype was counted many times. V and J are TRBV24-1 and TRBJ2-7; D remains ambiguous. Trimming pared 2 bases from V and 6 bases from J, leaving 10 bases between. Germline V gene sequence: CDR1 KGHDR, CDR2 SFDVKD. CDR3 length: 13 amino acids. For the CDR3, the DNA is TGTGCCACCAGTGATTCGCCCCCCTCCGAGCAGTACTTC. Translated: CATSDSPPSEQYF.

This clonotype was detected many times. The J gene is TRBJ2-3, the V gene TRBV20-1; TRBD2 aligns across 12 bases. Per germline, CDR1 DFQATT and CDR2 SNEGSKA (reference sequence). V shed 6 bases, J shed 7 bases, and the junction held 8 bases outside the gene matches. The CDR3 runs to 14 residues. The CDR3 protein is CSAASGGASNTQYF. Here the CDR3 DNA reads TGCAGTGCAGCTAGCGGGGGGGCCTCAAATACGCAGTATTTT.

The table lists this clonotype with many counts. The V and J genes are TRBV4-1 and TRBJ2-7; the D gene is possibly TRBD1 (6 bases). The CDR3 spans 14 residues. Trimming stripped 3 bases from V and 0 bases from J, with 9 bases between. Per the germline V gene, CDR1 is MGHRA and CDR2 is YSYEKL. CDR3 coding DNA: TGCGCCAGCAGCCAGGACAGTGCCTCCTACGAGCAGTACTTC. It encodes CASSQDSASYEQYF.

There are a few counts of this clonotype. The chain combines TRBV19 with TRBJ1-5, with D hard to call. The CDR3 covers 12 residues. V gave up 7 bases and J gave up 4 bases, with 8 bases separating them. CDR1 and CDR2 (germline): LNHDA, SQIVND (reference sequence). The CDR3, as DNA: TGTGCCAGTAATATGGGTAATCAGCCCCAGCATTTT. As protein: CASNMGNQPQHF.

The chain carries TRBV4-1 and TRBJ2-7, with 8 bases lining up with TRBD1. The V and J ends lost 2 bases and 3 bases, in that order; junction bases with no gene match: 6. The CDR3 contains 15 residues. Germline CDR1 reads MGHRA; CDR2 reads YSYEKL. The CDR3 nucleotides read TGCGCCAGCAGCCAAAACAGGGGGGAATACTACGAGCAGTACTTC. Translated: CASSQNRGEYYEQYF.